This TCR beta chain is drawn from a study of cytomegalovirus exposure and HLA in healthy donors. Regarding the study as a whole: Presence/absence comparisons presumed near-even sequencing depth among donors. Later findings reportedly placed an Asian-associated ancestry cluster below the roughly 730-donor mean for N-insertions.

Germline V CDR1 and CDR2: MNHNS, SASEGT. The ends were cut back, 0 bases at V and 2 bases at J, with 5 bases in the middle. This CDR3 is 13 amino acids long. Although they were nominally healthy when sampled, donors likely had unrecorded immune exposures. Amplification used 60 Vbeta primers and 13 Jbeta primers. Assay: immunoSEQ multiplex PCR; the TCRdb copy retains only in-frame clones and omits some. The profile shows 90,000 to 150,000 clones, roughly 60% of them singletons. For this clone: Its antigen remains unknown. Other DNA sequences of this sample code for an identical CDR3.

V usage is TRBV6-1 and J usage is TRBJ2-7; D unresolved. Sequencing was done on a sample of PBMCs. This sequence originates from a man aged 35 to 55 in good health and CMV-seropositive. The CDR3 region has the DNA TGTGCCAGCAGTGAAGCTGGGCCCTACGAGCAGTACTTC. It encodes CASSEAGPYEQYF.